This T cell receptor beta chain was retrieved from a study of long-term antiretroviral therapy in people with HIV. Study in general: Samples from the earliest time points predate the 2015 immediate-ART recommendation by about a decade. Study-wide results and caveats: Transplant donor controls retained higher diversity, though diversity increased after ART.

Survey level was the resolution at which the v3.0 immunoSEQ assay ran. Sequencing targeted about 40,000-55,000 T-cell genomes per sample. TCRdb's table, derived via immunoSEQ multiplex PCR, lists solely in-frame clones and lacks some. Here the sample spans roughly 42,000 clones, 85% to 90% being singletons. This CDR3 is built from 16 residues. V trimming: 0 bases; J trimming: 5 bases; junction bases outside the gene matches: 9. Germline V lookup: CDR1 GTSNPN, CDR2 SVGIG (reference sequence). Note on this clone: Its antigen is undetermined.

Here the sequenced sample was unsorted PBMCs, taken 1.2 years after starting antiretroviral therapy. This chain uses TRBV30 with TRBJ2-3; TRBD2 agrees at 9 bases. This clonotype was obtained from a woman between 50 and 59 years old with HIV. The CDR3 spells CAWSVLGGGAGDTQYF. The CDR3 bases are TGTGCCTGGAGTGTATTGGGCGGGGGGGCAGGAGATACGCAGTATTTT.